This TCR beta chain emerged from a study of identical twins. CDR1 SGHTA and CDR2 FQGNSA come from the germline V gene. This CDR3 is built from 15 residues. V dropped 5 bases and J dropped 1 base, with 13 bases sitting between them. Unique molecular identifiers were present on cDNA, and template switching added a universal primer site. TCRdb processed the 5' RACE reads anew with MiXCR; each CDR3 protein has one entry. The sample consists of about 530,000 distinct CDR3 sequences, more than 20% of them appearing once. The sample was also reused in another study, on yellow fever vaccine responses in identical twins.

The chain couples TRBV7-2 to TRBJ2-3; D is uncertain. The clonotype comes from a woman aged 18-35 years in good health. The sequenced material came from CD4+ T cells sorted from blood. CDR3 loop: CASSPSAARTDTQYF. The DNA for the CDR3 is TGTGCCAGCAGCCCATCGGCGGCCCGCACAGATACGCAGTATTTT. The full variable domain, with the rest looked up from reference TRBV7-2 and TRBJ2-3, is GAGVSQSPSNKVTEKGKDVELRCDPISGHTALYWYRQSLGQGLEFLIYFQGNSAPDKSGLPSDRFSAERTGGSVSTLTIQRTQQEDSAVYLCASSPSAARTDTQYFGPGTRLTVL.